This entry is about one TCR beta chain. Its matching antigen is unknown. The V segment lost 6 bases and the J segment 2 bases; nucleotides outside the gene matches: 7. The length of the CDR3 is 15 residues. Looked up from germline, CDR1 is SEHNR and CDR2 is FQNEAQ (reference sequence). Time point indicated: pre-sensitization, week 0. Stated treatment: therapeutic diphenylcyclopropenone sensitization with weekly scalp DPC. It was the library that attached unique molecular identifiers to individual cDNA molecules. TCRdb called the RACE reads again in MiXCR, with one record for every CDR3 protein. Of some 360,000 distinct CDR3 sequences in the sample, about 5.1% were seen once. This specimen belongs to a study of human T cells and chemical hapten exposure. Study details: Throughout the approximately 24-week study, diphenylcyclopropenone was applied weekly to the patients' scalps.

Study conclusions and caveats: Significantly more large CDR3 similarity clusters arose among expanded TCRs than among controls. The presence of alopecia in the donors means their immune response may differ from healthy people's.

The source of this sequence is a woman aged 50 to 65 with alopecia areata. Some clones in this sample may be carry-over from other donors' samples. The sample here was whole blood, taken in connection with sensitization to the hapten diphenylcyclopropenone (DPC). The gene calls are TRBV7-9 and TRBJ2-1; 7 positions match TRBD2. For the CDR3, the DNA is TGTGCCAGCAGGACCCGGGGGGATCCCTACAATGAGCAGTTCTTC. It yields the protein CASRTRGDPYNEQFF.